What follows describes a single TCR beta chain. The antigen this receptor binds is unknown. Base quality data are lacking; no much larger clone is found one base away. Deletion took 0 bases off V and 0 bases off J, with a span of 17 bases between the germline ends. The CDR3 measures 18 amino acids from cysteine to phenylalanine. Only CDR3 DNA remains: 54 bases, in frame from the first base. CDR1 and CDR2 are drawn from the germline V gene: SGHAT, FQNNGV. This entry belongs to a study of TIL therapy for anti-PD-1-resistant metastatic lung cancer (dated by TCRdb to the early 2020s). Notes on the research overall: Tumors were harvested before any PD-1/PD-L1 blockade; patients then received nivolumab, and those progressing received lymphodepletion, expanded TIL infusion and IL-2. Across the cohort, whole-exome sequencing showed a median non-synonymous tumor mutation burden of roughly 1.5 mutations per megabase. A median age of roughly 54 years (range about 38-85) and a median tumor PD-L1 proportion score of more than 5% were recorded among enrolled patients. The cohort was composed predominantly of lung adenocarcinoma, with a few EGFR-mutant and two ALK-rearranged tumors included, and half of patients were identified as current or former smokers. T cell receptor beta sequencing of tumor and peripheral blood served to follow clonotypes across the tumor, the expanded TIL product, and serial blood samples.

TCR beta CDR3 regions were amplified from genomic DNA with the immunoSEQ v3 hsTCRB kit using bias-controlled multiplex PCR. An Illumina NextSeq 500 was used to sequence the TCR libraries, reaching approximately 2.1 million read pairs at survey level or about 4.5-6 million at deep level. In the authors' own workflow: V, D and J genes were assigned, non-productive sequences were removed, and clonality was reported by immunoSEQ Analyzer software. Repertoires were compared using productive Simpson clonality and Morisita overlap index of productive TRB rearrangements between infused TIL and blood. Absolute clonotype counts in blood were estimated by multiplying the lymphocyte count by the CD3+ fraction and by the productive frequency of the clone. TCRdb carries this immuneACCESS record with in-frame sequences only. Its versions omit some clonotypes, under half of them owing to an unresolved V gene in the studies checked, with the rest unexplained. V, J and clone size reflect that table, while D and trimming were determined from the DNA. The sample contains 45,000 to 75,000 clones, around 87% of them found a single time. Just over 2.5% of the sample is taken by the ten largest.

Study-wide findings and limitations: The study protocol defined all tumor marker inferences as exploratory. Clonotypes from the infused TIL partially replaced the baseline peripheral repertoire and then declined over months, and persistence showed no apparent association with response. Generalizability was limited because the cohort was highly selected, with more treatment-naive, never-smoker and oncogene-addicted patients included than is typical.

The time point label, read with the paper, signifies: pre-treatment sample, taken before nivolumab and TIL therapy. Between October 2017 and January 2020, a dual-center phase I trial enrolled adults who had stage 4 NSCLC. The samples were drawn from an open-label, single-arm phase I trial testing tumor-infiltrating lymphocyte therapy combined with nivolumab in advanced non-small cell lung cancer. Blood mononuclear cells from EDTA tubes were isolated by Ficoll gradient, snap-frozen as pellets, and DNA was extracted with a Qiagen mini-prep kit. The sequence came from a person aged 25 to 80 with non-small cell lung cancer. The sample here was blood, taken at baseline. The rearranged segments are TRBV11-2 and TRBJ2-5; the D gene cannot be named for sure. Read as DNA, the sequence is TGTGCCAGCAGCTTAGATGACCCACTTAGGGCGTACCAAGAGACCCAGTACTTC. Its protein product is CASSLDDPLRAYQETQYF.